The subject of this entry is one T cell receptor beta chain. Antigen specificity is unknown. Clones were read by immunoSEQ multiplex PCR, and TCRdb kept only the in-frame ones, dropping some. In the table there are approximately 150,000 clones, over 75% of which are singletons. Germline V gene data show CDR1 as SGHTA and CDR2 as FQGNSA. There are 15 residues in the CDR3. The V end was cut by 5 bases, the J end by 2 bases, with 14 bases between. This record belongs to a study of T cell responses to AZD1222 COVID-19 vaccine. Overall study findings and caveats: Donors in the cohort were predominantly white British and more often female, and clonal diversity was possibly underestimated.

This TCR came from an adult in good health. The rearrangement uses TRBV7-2 and TRBJ2-3; weak D call: TRBD2 (6 bases). Sample: peripheral blood, taken on day 0 of AZD1222 vaccination. This CDR3 is CASSAGLPPTDTQYF. CDR3 DNA: TGTGCCAGCAGCGCGGGACTGCCCCCCACAGATACGCAGTATTTT.